A single sample is the source of the 13 T cell receptor beta chains below, sequenced in a study of patients and donors after allogeneic stem cell transplantation. Using its own MiXCR run on the RT-PCR reads, TCRdb lists one record per CDR3 protein. The table lists roughly 940,000 distinct CDR3 sequences, roughly 17% of them singletons. The sample consisted of blood, either unsorted or a sorted T cell fraction (not recorded which). The receptors shown here come from a human donor who was either an allogeneic HSCT recipient or a stem cell or donor lymphocyte infusion donor (not recorded which). It is not recorded whose cells these are; they may come from a transplant donor.

Only a few counts were recorded for this clonotype. The chain employs TRBV3-1 and TRBJ1-2, with D possibly matching TRBD1 (6 bases). Trimming took 1 base from V and 1 from J, leaving 10 bases between them. The CDR3 is made up of 15 amino acids. Germline assignment: CDR1 LGHDT and CDR2 YNNKEL (reference sequence). CDR3 protein: CASSQALGGNYGYTF. The CDR3 DNA is TGTGCCAGCAGCCAAGCGTTAGGGGGTAACTATGGCTACACCTTC.

The chain recombines TRBV7-2 with TRBJ2-7; no clear D. V gave up 5 bases and J gave up 7 bases, with 18 bases separating them. Germline lookup yields CDR1 SGHTA and CDR2 FQGNSA. The CDR3 extends over 14 amino acids. The CDR3 reads CASSLGNRVGEQYF. CDR3 nucleotide sequence: TGTGCCAGCAGCCTTGGGAACCGGGTGGGAGAGCAGTACTTC.

This clonotype was seen a handful of times. This sequence joins TRBV3-1 and TRBJ2-5; no firm D call. V was shortened by 0 bases and J by 1 base, with 9 bases between the two germline ends. Germline lookup yields CDR1 LGHDT and CDR2 YNNKEL (reference sequence). The CDR3 has 15 amino acids. CDR3 sequence (DNA): TGTGCCAGCAGCCAAGAGGCTACCTTCCAAGAGACCCAGTACTTC. Its protein product is CASSQEATFQETQYF.

This clonotype was detected only a few times. The genes are TRBV9 and TRBJ1-3; unclear D gene. CDR3 size: 16 residues. Germline lookup yields CDR1 SGDLS and CDR2 YYNGEE. Trimming took off 2 bases at V and 0 bases at J, with 12 bases between the two ends. The DNA for the CDR3 is TGTGCCAGCAGCGTCCCGGACCTTTCCTCTGGAAACACCATATATTTT. Protein product: CASSVPDLSSGNTIYF. Combining the CDR3 with reference TRBV9 and TRBJ1-3 gives the whole variable domain DSGVTQTPKHLITATGQRVTLRCSPRSGDLSVYWYQQSLDQGLQFLIQYYNGEERAKGNILERFSAQQFPDLHSELNLSSLELGDSALYFCASSVPDLSSGNTIYFGEGSWLTVV.

This clonotype was picked up many times. V gene TRBV20-1 combines with J gene TRBJ2-2; the D is unclear. The V end was cut by 5 bases, the J end by 0 bases, with 7 bases between. Germline V gives CDR1 DFQATT, CDR2 SNEGSKA (reference sequence). The CDR3 has 13 residues. DNA for the CDR3: TGCAGTGCTTCGCCTCCGAACACCGGGGAGCTGTTTTTT. It encodes CSASPPNTGELFF.

J is TRBJ1-1 and V is TRBV12-3 or TRBV12-4, with D possibly being TRBD1 (5 bases). V was trimmed by 4 bases and J by 4 bases, leaving 16 bases between them. The CDR3 loop spans 15 amino acids. CDR3 amino acids: CASSSVRVGGTEAFF. The CDR3 nucleotides read TGTGCCAGCAGTTCCGTCAGGGTCGGAGGCACTGAAGCTTTCTTT.

This clonotype was seen more than once but under ten times. This chain connects TRBV10-3 to TRBJ1-5; 8 bases line up with TRBD1. Germline V gene data show CDR1 as ENHRY and CDR2 as SYGVKD. After removal of 2 bases from V and 2 bases from J, the junction contained 8 bases not matched to a gene. The CDR3 consists of 17 residues. The CDR3, as DNA: TGTGCCATCAGTGAGACAGGGGGTGCGGTTGGCAATCAGCCCCAGCATTTT. Protein sequence: CAISETGGAVGNQPQHF.

This rearrangement joins TRBV20-1 to TRBJ2-7; 8 positions match TRBD2. Germline CDR1 is DFQATT and CDR2 is SNEGSKA (reference sequence). CDR3 length: 14 amino acids. Unmatched junction bases numbered 7, after V lost 6 bases and J lost 0 bases. The CDR3 DNA reads as TGCAGTGCGGTAGCGGGGTCTAGCTCCTACGAGCAGTACTTC. Translated: CSAVAGSSSYEQYF.

This clonotype showed up just a few times. The rearrangement joins TRBV5-1 to TRBJ2-7; no reliable D call. The CDR3 loop spans 16 amino acids. V lost 0 bases to trimming and J lost 0 bases, with 13 bases between them. Germline values: CDR1 SGHRS, CDR2 YFSETQ. The CDR3 nucleotides read TGCGCCAGCAGCTTGGGGTGGCAGGCGAGCTCCTACGAGCAGTACTTC. This codes for CASSLGWQASSYEQYF.

The chain uses TRBV27 and TRBJ1-5; TRBD1 is a possible D gene (5 bases). The CDR3 contains 15 residues. The germline V gene has CDR1 MNHEY and CDR2 SMNVEV (reference sequence). With 7 bases removed from V and 2 bases from J, the gap between germline ends came to 15 bases. CDR3 sequence (DNA): TGTGCCAGCAAAGGGGCACCCCTTGGCAATCAGCCCCAGCATTTT. This codes for CASKGAPLGNQPQHF.

This chain links TRBV7-2 with TRBJ2-1; perhaps D is TRBD1 or TRBD2 (7 bases each). Germline V gene sequence: CDR1 SGHTA, CDR2 FQGNSA. This CDR3 has 17 amino acids. V gave up 3 bases and J gave up 2 bases, with 17 bases separating them. In nucleotides, the CDR3 is TGTGCCAGCAGCTTTCGTGGGGAGGGGGCCCCCTACAATGAGCAGTTCTTC. This translates into CASSFRGEGAPYNEQFF.

In its sample, this clonotype was seen a few times. The chain recombines TRBV12-3 or TRBV12-4 with TRBJ2-1; TRBD2 matches 9 bases. With 5 bases clipped from V and 10 bases from J, the junction kept 12 bases outside the gene matches. The CDR3 has 15 residues. The CDR3 is CASSPFGGGAPEQFF. CDR3 nucleotide sequence: TGTGCCAGCAGTCCATTCGGCGGGGGGGCCCCAGAGCAGTTCTTC.

CDR3 region: CSASNQDSSGNTIYF. The CDR3 DNA sequence: TGCAGTGCTAGCAACCAGGATAGCTCTGGAAACACCATATATTTT. The chain carries TRBV20-1 and TRBJ1-3, with D hard to call. CDR1 and CDR2 (germline): DFQATT, SNEGSKA (reference sequence). Trimming pared 3 bases from V and 0 bases from J, leaving 12 bases between. The CDR3 is 15 residues long.